This TCR beta chain was documented in a study of blood T cell repertoires in COVID-19. As for the study in general: Some COVID-19 samples were acute and others convalescent; all came from the United States, Italy and Spain. T cells, B-cell-depleted T cells, or PBMCs provided the cDNA or gDNA that served as material.

Authors' methods: Reference gene primer amplification yielded estimated nucleated cell counts. Repertoires were generated with immunoSEQ multiplex PCR, while TCRdb's copy carries only in-frame clones and drops some. That table furnishes V, J and clone size, whereas the DNA furnished D and trimming. In the table there are approximately 210,000 clones, 70% to 90% of which are singletons. Germline CDR1 LGHNT, CDR2 FRNRAP. V lost 2 bases and J 10 bases, leaving 20 bases between the germline ends. The CDR3 length is 15 residues. The sequence was obtained from a woman in her seventies with acute or convalescent COVID-19. Sample: peripheral blood. The chain is built from TRBV12-5 and TRBJ1-1; the D gene is possibly TRBD1 (6 bases). In DNA, the CDR3 is TGTGCTAGTGGTTTGCCCCCAAACGGGGGGCTAGCAGCTTTCTTT. Protein sequence: CASGLPPNGGLAAFF.